This T cell receptor beta chain was obtained from a study of CD8 T cells in ankylosing spondylitis. Study findings and constraints: In ankylosing spondylitis blood, a motif of several highly homologous TCR beta variants appeared characteristic.

CDR1 SGHRS and CDR2 YFSETQ come from the germline V gene. The CDR3 is made up of 13 amino acids. V shed 0 bases and J shed 8 bases, with 12 bases lying between them. The TCR beta libraries were generated through quantitative 5'-RACE incorporating molecular barcodes. Each CDR3 protein is one row after TCRdb ran MiXCR on the 5' RACE reads. The sample contains about 510,000 distinct CDR3 sequences, approximately 5.3% of which appear only once. This clonotype was recorded at least ten times. What it binds is unknown. V gene TRBV5-1 combines with J gene TRBJ2-7; D possibly corresponds to TRBD1 (7 bases). The TCR was taken from a male donor with ankylosing spondylitis. The sequenced sample consisted of blood, either unsorted or a sorted T cell fraction (not recorded which). CDR3 residues: CASSLDRGGKQYF. CDR3 DNA sequence: TGCGCCAGCAGCTTGGACAGGGGCGGGAAGCAGTACTTC. Variable domain in full (rest from reference TRBV5-1 and TRBJ2-7): KAGVTQTPRYLIKTRGQQVTLSCSPISGHRSVSWYQQTPGQGLQFLFEYFSETQRNKGNFPGRFSGRQFSNSRSEMNVSTLELGDSALYLCASSLDRGGKQYFGPGTRLTVT.